The rows below give T cell receptor beta chains drawn from one sample of a study of early T cells in non-severe SARS-CoV-2 infection. TCRdb redid the calling of the 5' RACE reads with MiXCR, one entry per CDR3 protein. This table has 25,000 to 35,000 distinct CDR3 sequences, approximately 5% appearing once. Material: whole blood. These TCRs come from an adult who was a healthcare worker with PCR-confirmed SARS-CoV-2 infection or an uninfected control (not recorded which). Both conserved end residues are part of each CDR3. The D gene is left open where the match is weak. The listing skips clone size in some rows; elsewhere it reads once, few, many or a size class.

cdr3_aa cdr3_nt clone_size j_call v_call d_call
CSARDRQGAKYNEQFF TGCAGTGCTAGAGATCGACAGGGGGCGAAGTACAATGAGCAGTTCTTC many TRBJ2-1 TRBV20-1 TRBD1
CASSFSPLETQYF TGCGCCAGCAGTTTCTCGCCGTTGGAGACCCAGTACTTC many TRBJ2-5 TRBV5-1 -
CASSLSTPGRNYNSPLHF TGTGCCAGCAGTTTATCTACACCTGGACGCAACTATAATTCACCCCTCCACTTT many TRBJ1-6 TRBV27 -
CSARAPQYTGELFF TGCAGTGCTAGGGCCCCCCAGTACACCGGGGAGCTGTTTTTT - TRBJ2-2 TRBV20-1 -
CSAPGAWGNQPQHF TGCAGTGCTCCAGGGGCGTGGGGCAATCAGCCCCAGCATTTT many TRBJ1-5 TRBV20-1 -
CASSWDRGSGNTIYF TGCGCCAGCAGCTGGGACAGAGGCTCTGGAAACACCATATATTTT many TRBJ1-3 TRBV4-1 TRBD1
CASSPRQQPYEQYF TGTGCCAGTAGTCCACGACAACAGCCCTACGAGCAGTACTTC many TRBJ2-7 TRBV19 -
CASSPRQGQNTEAFF TGTGCCAGCAGTCCCCGACAGGGGCAGAACACTGAAGCTTTCTTT many TRBJ1-1 TRBV6-6 TRBD1
CASSSDGISEQFF TGTGCCAGCAGCTCAGACGGAATTAGTGAGCAGTTCTTC many TRBJ2-1 TRBV7-7 -
CASSPQFSGGNTGELFF TGTGCCAGCAGCCCTCAATTTAGCGGGGGGAACACCGGGGAGCTGTTTTTT many TRBJ2-2 TRBV7-8 TRBD2
CQGTGANTGELFF TGCCAAGGGACAGGGGCCAACACCGGGGAGCTGTTTTTT many TRBJ2-2 TRBV20-1 TRBD1
CASSLRQWGAFF TGTGCCAGCAGTTTAAGGCAGTGGGGAGCTTTCTTT many TRBJ1-1 TRBV12-3/TRBV12-4 -
CSAREATNEKLFF TGCAGCGCTCGGGAGGCGACTAATGAAAAACTGTTTTTT many TRBJ1-4 TRBV29-1 -
CASSWGQGTYGYTF TGTGCCAGCAGTTGGGGACAGGGGACCTATGGCTACACCTTC few TRBJ1-2 TRBV6-5 TRBD1
CASRTGTGPGETQYF TGTGCCAGCAGAACCGGGACAGGGCCGGGTGAGACCCAGTACTTC many TRBJ2-5 TRBV2 TRBD1
CASSYTSQGTYGYTF TGTGCCAGCAGTTACACATCCCAGGGGACCTATGGCTACACCTTC - TRBJ1-2 TRBV6-2/TRBV6-3 -
CASSFRGPGTDTQYF TGTGCCAGCAGCTTTAGGGGCCCGGGCACAGATACGCAGTATTTT many TRBJ2-3 TRBV11-2 -